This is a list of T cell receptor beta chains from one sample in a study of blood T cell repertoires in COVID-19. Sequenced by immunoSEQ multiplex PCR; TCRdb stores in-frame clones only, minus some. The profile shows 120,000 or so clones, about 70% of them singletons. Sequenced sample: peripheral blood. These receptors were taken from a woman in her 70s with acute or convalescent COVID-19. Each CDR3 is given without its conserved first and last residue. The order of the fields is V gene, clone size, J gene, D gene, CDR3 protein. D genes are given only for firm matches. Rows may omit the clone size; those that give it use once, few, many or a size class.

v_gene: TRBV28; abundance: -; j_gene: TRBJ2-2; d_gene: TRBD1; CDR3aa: ASSFFRQGEELF
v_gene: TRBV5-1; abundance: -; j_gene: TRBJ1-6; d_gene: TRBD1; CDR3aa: ASSSGTANSPLH
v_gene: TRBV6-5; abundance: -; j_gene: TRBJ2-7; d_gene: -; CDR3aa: ASSYSLLSSYEQY
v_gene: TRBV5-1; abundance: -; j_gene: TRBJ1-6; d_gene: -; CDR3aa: ASSLAQQNSPLH
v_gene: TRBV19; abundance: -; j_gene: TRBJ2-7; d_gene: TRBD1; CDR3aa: ASSIGSGQFYEQY
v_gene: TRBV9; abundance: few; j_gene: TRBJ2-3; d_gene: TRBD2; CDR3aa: ASGSGGPADTQY
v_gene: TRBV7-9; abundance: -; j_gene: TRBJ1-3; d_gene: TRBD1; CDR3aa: ASSFGGGENTIY
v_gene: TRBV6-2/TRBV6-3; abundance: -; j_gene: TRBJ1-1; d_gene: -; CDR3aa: ASSYPQSNTEAF
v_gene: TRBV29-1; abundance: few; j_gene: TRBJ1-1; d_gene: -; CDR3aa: SVVYIRNTEAF
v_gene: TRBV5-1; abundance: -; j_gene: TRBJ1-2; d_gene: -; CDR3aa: ASSIQGGVDNYGYT
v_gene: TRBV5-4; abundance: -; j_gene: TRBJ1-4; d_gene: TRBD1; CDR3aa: ASSRDRGTNEKLF
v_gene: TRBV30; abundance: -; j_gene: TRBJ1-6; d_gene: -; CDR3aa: AWSAAPSGNSPLH
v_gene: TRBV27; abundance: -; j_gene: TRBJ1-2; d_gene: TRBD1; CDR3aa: ASSLGFEGQGFYGYT
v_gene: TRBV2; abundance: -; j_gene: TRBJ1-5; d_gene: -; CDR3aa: ASSSDRGSNQPQH
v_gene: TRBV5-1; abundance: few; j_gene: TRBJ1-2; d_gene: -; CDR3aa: ASSFRAQPGNTANYGYT
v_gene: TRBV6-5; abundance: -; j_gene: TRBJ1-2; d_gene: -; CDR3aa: ASMGRYGYT
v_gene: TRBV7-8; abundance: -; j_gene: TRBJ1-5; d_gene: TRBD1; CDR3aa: ASSAWDREDQPQH
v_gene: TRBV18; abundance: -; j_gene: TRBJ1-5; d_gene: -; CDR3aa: ASSRDGPGQPQH
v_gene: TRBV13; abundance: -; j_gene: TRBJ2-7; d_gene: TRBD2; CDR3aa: ASSPGLAYEQY
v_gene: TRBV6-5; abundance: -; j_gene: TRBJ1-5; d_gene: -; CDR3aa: ASSLGGQPYQPQH
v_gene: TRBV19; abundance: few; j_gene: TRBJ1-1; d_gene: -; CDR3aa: ASTEARLYLNTEAF
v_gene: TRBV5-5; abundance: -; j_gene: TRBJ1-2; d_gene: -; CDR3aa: ASSSMTAQDGYT
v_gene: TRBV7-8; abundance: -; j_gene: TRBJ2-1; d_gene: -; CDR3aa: ASSLRGNSYNEQF